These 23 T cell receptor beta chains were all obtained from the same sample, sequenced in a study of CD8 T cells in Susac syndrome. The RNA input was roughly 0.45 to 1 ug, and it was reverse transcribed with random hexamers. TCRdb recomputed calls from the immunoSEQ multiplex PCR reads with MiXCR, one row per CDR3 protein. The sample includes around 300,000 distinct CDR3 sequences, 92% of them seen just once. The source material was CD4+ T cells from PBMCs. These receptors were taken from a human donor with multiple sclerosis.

The CDR3 spells CASSQYEPRSNFASYEQYF. The CDR3 nucleotides are TGCGCCAGCAGCCAGTACGAACCTAGATCTAACTTCGCCTCCTACGAGCAGTACTTC. The chain joins TRBV4-1 to TRBJ2-7; no reliable D call. CDR3 size: 19 residues. Germline V CDR1 and CDR2: MGHRA, YSYEKL. Trimming removed 3 bases from V and 0 bases from J, with 24 bases in between.

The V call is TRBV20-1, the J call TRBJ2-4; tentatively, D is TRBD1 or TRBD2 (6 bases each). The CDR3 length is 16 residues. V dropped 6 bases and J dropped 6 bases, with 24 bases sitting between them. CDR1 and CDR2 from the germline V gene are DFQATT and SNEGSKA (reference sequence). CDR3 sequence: CSAKVVFGGQGNIQYF. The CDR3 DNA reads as TGCAGTGCAAAGGTCGTATTTGGGGGGCAAGGAAACATTCAGTACTTC.

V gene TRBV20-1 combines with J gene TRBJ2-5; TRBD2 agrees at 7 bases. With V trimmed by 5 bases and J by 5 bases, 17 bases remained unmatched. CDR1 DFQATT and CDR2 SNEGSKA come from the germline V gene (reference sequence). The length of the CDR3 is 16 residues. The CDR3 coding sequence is TGCAGTGCTGGGAACCCCTCTAGCGGCCGGTATGAGACCCAGTACTTC. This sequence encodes CSAGNPSSGRYETQYF.

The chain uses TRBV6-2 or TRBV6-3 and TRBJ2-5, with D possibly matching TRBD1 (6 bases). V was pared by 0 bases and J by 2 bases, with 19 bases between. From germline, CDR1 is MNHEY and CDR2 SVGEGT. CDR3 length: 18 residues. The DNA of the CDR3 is TGTGCCAGCAGTTACTCTGGCAGGGGCGGTACCGAGCAAGAGACCCAGTACTTC. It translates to CASSYSGRGGTEQETQYF.

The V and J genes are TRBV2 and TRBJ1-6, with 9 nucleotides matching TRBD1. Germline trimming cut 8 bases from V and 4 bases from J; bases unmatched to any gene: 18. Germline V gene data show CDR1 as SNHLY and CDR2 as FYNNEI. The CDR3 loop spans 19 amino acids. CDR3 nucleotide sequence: TGTGCCAGCGGAAAAGGGGGACAGGGCTTCACGCTATATAATTCACCCCTCCACTTT. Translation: CASGKGGQGFTLYNSPLHF.

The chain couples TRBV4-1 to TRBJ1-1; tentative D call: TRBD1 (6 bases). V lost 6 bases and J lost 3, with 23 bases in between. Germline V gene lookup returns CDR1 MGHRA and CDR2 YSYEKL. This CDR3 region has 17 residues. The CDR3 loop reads CASRPLRGRMGDTEAFF. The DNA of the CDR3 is TGCGCCAGCAGGCCTCTCAGGGGTCGAATGGGGGACACTGAAGCTTTCTTT.

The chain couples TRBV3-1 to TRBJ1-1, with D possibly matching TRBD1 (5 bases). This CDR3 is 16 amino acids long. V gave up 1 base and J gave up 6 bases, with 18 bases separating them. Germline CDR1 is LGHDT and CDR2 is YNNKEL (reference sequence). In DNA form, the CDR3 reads TGTGCCAGCAGCCAAGGAGGGTCCCAGGGTGGCGCTGAAGCTTTCTTT. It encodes CASSQGGSQGGAEAFF.

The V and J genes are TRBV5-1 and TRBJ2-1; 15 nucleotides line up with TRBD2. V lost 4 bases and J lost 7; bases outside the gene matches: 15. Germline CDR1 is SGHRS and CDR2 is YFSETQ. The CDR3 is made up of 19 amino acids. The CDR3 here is CASSPTLNPGLAGGNEQFF. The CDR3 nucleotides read TGCGCCAGCAGCCCCACCTTGAACCCCGGACTAGCGGGGGGGAATGAGCAGTTCTTC.

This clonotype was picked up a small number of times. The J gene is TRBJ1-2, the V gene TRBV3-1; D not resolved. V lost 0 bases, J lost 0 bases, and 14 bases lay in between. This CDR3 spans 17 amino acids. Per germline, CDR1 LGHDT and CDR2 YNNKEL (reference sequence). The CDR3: CASSQDGRNSANYGYTF. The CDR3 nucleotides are TGTGCCAGCAGCCAAGATGGGCGGAACTCAGCTAACTATGGCTACACCTTC.

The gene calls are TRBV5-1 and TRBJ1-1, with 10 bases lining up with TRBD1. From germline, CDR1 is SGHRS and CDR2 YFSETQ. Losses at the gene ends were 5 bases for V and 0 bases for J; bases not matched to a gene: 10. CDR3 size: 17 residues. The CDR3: CASRQGTGEWMNTEAFF. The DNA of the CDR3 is TGCGCCAGCAGACAAGGGACAGGGGAGTGGATGAACACTGAAGCTTTCTTT.

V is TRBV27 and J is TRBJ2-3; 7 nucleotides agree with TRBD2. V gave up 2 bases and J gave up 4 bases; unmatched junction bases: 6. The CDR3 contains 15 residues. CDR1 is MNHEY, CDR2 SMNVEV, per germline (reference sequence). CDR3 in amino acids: CASSLRREGPDTQYF. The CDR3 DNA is TGTGCCAGCAGTTTAAGGAGGGAGGGCCCAGATACGCAGTATTTT.

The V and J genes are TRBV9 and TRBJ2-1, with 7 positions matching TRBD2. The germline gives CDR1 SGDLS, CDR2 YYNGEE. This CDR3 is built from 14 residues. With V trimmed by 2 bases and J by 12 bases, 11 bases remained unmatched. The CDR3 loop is CASSVSQREIGQFF. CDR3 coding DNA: TGTGCCAGCAGCGTTAGTCAGCGGGAAATAGGGCAGTTCTTC.

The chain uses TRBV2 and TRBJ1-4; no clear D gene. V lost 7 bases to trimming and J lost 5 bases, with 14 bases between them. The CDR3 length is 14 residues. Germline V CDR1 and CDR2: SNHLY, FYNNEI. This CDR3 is CASTWAPVNEKLFF. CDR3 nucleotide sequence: TGTGCCAGCACATGGGCTCCCGTGAATGAAAAACTGTTTTTT.

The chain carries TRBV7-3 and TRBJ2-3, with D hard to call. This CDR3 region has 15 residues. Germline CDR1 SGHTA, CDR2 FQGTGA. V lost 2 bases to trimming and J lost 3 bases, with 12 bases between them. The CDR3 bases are TGTGCCAGCAGCTTAGGGTCCCAGCGTACAGATACGCAGTATTTT. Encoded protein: CASSLGSQRTDTQYF.

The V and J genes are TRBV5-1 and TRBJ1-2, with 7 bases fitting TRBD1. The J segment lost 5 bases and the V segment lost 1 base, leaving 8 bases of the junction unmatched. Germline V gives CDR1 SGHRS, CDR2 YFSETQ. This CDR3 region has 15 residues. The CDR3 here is CASSLISPGGYGYTF. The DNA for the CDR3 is TGCGCCAGCAGCTTGATTTCGCCAGGGGGATATGGCTACACCTTC.

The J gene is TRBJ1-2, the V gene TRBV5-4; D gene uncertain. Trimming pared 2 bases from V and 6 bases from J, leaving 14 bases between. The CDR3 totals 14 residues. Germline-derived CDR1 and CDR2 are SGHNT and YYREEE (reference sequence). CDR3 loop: CASSLRGGEHGYTF. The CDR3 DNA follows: TGTGCCAGCAGCTTACGGGGAGGCGAGCATGGCTACACCTTC.

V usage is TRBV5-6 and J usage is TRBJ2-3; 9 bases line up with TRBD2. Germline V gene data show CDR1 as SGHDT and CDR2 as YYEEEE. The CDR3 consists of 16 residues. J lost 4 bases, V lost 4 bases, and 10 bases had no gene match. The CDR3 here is CASSLPNSGGPDTQYF. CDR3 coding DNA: TGTGCCAGCAGCCTCCCCAACAGCGGGGGGCCAGATACGCAGTATTTT.

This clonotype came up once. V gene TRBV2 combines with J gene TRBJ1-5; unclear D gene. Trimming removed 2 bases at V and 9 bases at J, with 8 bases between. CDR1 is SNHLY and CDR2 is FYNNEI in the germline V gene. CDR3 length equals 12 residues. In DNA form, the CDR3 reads TGTGCCAGCAGTGAAATGGTTGGGCCCCAGCATTTT. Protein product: CASSEMVGPQHF.

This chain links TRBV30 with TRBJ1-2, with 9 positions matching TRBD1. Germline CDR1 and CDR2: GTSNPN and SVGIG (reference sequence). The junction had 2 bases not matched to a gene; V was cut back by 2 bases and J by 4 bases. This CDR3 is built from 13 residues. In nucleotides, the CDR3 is TGTGCCTGGAGTAGACAGGGGGGCTATGGCTACACCTTC. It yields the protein CAWSRQGGYGYTF.

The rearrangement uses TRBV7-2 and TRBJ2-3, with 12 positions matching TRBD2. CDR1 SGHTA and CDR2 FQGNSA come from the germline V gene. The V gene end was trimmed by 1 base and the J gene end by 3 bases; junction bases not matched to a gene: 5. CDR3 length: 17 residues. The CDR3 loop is CASSLVGLAGGTDTQYF. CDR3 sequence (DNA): TGTGCCAGCAGCTTAGTAGGTCTAGCGGGAGGGACAGATACGCAGTATTTT.

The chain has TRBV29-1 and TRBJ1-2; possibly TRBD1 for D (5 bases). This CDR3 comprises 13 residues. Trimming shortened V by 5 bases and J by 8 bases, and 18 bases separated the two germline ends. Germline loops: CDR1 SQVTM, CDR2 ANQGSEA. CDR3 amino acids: CSVPQGSGLGYTF. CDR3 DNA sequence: TGCAGCGTTCCTCAGGGTTCGGGGTTAGGCTACACCTTC.

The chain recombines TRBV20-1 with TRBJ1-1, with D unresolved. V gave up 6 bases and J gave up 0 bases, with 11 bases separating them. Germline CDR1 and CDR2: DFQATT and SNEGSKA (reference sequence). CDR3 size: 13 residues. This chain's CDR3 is CSAASDMNTEAFF. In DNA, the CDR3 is TGCAGTGCCGCATCCGATATGAACACTGAAGCTTTCTTT.

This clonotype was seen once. The CDR3 region has the DNA TGCGCCAGCAGCTACGGGGGCAACAAACCCTACGAGCAGTACTTC. Translated: CASSYGGNKPYEQYF. The J gene is TRBJ2-7, the V gene TRBV5-1; D possibly uses TRBD1 or TRBD2 (6 bases each). The germline V gene encodes CDR1 SGHRS and CDR2 YFSETQ. V dropped 3 bases and J dropped 2 bases, with 15 bases sitting between them. CDR3 length: 15 residues.